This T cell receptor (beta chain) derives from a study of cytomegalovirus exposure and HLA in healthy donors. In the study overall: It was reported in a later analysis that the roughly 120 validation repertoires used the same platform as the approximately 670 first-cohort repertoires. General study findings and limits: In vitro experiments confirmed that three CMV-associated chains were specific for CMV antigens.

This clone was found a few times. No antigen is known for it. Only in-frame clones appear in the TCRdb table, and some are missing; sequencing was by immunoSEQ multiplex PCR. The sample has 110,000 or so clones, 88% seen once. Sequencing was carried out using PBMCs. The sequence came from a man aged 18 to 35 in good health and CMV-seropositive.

CDR3 loop: CASSGPGAESPLHF. CDR3 in DNA: TGTGCCAGCAGCGGACCTGGAGCGGAATCACCCCTCCACTTT. The V gene is TRBV9, the J gene TRBJ1-6; no clear D gene. Germline V lookup: CDR1 SGDLS, CDR2 YYNGEE. This CDR3 region has 14 residues. Trimming removed 3 bases at V and 10 bases at J, with 14 bases between. The full variable domain, completed using reference TRBV9 and TRBJ1-6, is DSGVTQTPKHLITATGQRVTLRCSPRSGDLSVYWYQQSLDQGLQFLIQYYNGEERAKGNILERFSAQQFPDLHSELNLSSLELGDSALYFCASSGPGAESPLHFGNGTRLTVT.